These T cell receptor beta chains were read from a single sample in a study of shared clonotypes between healthy human individuals. Clones were sequenced by immunoSEQ multiplex PCR, and TCRdb holds only the in-frame ones, with some missing. The data hold millions of clones, with 85% to 95% observed a single time. The sequenced material came from naive CD4+ T cells from PBMCs. These receptors were collected from a man aged 18 to 35 in good health. Some clones in this sample may be carry-over from other donors' samples. The CDR3 runs from the conserved cysteine through the conserved F or W. A D gene is named only where the DNA matches it firmly.

d_call	v_call	j_call	cdr3_aa
.	TRBV4-1	TRBJ1-4	CASSQDHREREKLFF
TRBD2	TRBV5-1	TRBJ2-7	CASSSRSGVSYEQYF
.	TRBV30	TRBJ1-1	CAWSLDRATEAFF
.	TRBV4-1	TRBJ1-5	CASSQGGPVAQHF
TRBD1	TRBV6-5	TRBJ1-1	CASSYRGQGVNTEAFF
.	TRBV29-1	TRBJ1-1	CSVGGRWKNTEAFF
TRBD1	TRBV4-1	TRBJ1-2	CASSPGTGTGYTF
.	TRBV19	TRBJ2-1	CASSRGSIYNEQFF
.	TRBV21-1	TRBJ2-7	CASSTRTGDSYEQYF
.	TRBV2	TRBJ1-3	CASARDNSGNTIYF
.	TRBV27	TRBJ2-3	CARGRRPDTQYF
.	TRBV29-1	TRBJ2-7	CSVGSTYEQYF
.	TRBV6-1	TRBJ2-7	CASSEMAAYEQYF
TRBD1	TRBV7-6	TRBJ2-1	CASSLRGDRGSISYNEQFF
TRBD1	TRBV5-1	TRBJ1-6	CASSLQGRDSPLHF
.	TRBV9	TRBJ2-2	CASGSNTGELFF
.	TRBV6-6	TRBJ1-1	CASSGRGVEDTEAFF
TRBD1	TRBV2	TRBJ2-1	CASSLTGTYNEQFF
.	TRBV5-1	TRBJ1-4	CASSGTTNEKLFF
.	TRBV28	TRBJ2-1	CASRRLGLSEQFF
.	TRBV6-6	TRBJ1-1	CASSIRGDTEAFF
TRBD1	TRBV19	TRBJ1-1	CASRKTGRDTEAFF
TRBD1	TRBV28	TRBJ2-7	CASSFFGQGSMGQYF
.	TRBV6-1	TRBJ1-4	CASSEARGAGEKLFF
.	TRBV6-1	TRBJ1-5	CASRRGHPEGQPQHF
.	TRBV11-2	TRBJ1-4	CASSPRSSRGSNEKLFF
.	TRBV25-1	TRBJ2-7	CASSPREGIAKTYEQYF
TRBD1	TRBV25-1	TRBJ2-1	CASSERTGTGGNEQFF
TRBD1	TRBV7-3	TRBJ2-1	CASSLVPGQGPYNEQFF
.	TRBV21-1	TRBJ2-1	CASRHLGNEQFF
TRBD2	TRBV5-5	TRBJ2-7	CASSFSGRAGEQYF
.	TRBV6-5	TRBJ1-1	CASSRAGFVNTEAFF
.	TRBV6-6	TRBJ1-3	CASSYGSGRTGNTIYF
.	TRBV7-9	TRBJ2-1	CASSLAGTGGNEQFF
TRBD2	TRBV7-2	TRBJ2-2	CASSLAPGGRVGAGTGELFF
.	TRBV6-1	TRBJ2-2	CASSWVEKNTGELFF
.	TRBV5-1	TRBJ2-7	CASSVGTLVYEQYF
.	TRBV5-4	TRBJ2-2	CASSLKGRTRTTGELFF
TRBD2	TRBV4-3	TRBJ2-1	CASSQDGRLAGNEQFF
.	TRBV19	TRBJ2-2	CASSTSRLTGELFF
TRBD2	TRBV7-9	TRBJ2-4	CASSLAVLGLAAGNIQYF
.	TRBV7-9	TRBJ2-1	CASSLSNAGSYNEQFF
.	TRBV5-1	TRBJ2-5	CASSLVPSGQETQYF
.	TRBV11-2	TRBJ2-2	CASSFHGGAGELFF
.	TRBV7-3	TRBJ2-1	CASSGSSSYNEQFF
.	TRBV2	TRBJ2-2	CASSLIATGELFF
TRBD1	TRBV7-9	TRBJ1-2	CASSAGQEGYGYTF
TRBD1	TRBV11-2	TRBJ2-2	CASSQRQGRELFF
.	TRBV5-1	TRBJ2-1	CASSFGAASFSYNEQFF
.	TRBV19	TRBJ2-2	CASSAGAWTGELFF
.	TRBV30	TRBJ1-1	CAWSYLNTEAFF